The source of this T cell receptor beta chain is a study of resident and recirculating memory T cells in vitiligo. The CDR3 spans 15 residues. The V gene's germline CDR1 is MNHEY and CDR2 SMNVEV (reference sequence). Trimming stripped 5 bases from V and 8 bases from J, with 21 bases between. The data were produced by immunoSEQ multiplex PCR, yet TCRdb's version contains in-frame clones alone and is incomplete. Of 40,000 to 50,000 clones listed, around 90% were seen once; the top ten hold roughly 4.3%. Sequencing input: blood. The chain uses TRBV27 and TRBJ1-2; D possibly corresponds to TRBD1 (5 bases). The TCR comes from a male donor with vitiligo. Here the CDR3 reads CASSPQGRLTNGYTF. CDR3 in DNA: TGTGCCAGCAGTCCGCAGGGTAGGCTGACGAACGGCTACACCTTC.